Listed below are T cell receptor beta chains from one sample, sequenced in a study of blood T cell repertoires in COVID-19. Data came from immunoSEQ multiplex PCR; TCRdb stores just in-frame clones and leaves some out. The sample shows tens of thousands of clones, more than 65% of them seen only once. The specimen sequenced was peripheral blood. The receptors here all came from a woman aged 60-75 years with acute or convalescent COVID-19. The CDR3 runs from the conserved cysteine through the conserved F or W. The order of the fields is CDR3 protein, CDR3 DNA, clone size, V gene, D gene, J gene. D genes are given only for firm matches. Clone size is not always given. Where it is, it says once, few, many or a class for expanded clones.

CASSLTGLYGYTF	TGTGCCAGCAGCCTGACAGGCCTCTATGGCTACACCTTC	-	TRBV12-3/TRBV12-4	-	TRBJ1-2
CASSLDQDYGYTF	TGTGCCAGCAGTTTAGACCAGGACTATGGCTACACCTTC	-	TRBV6-5	-	TRBJ1-2
CASRGGINTEAFF	TGTGCCAGCCGGGGAGGGATTAACACTGAAGCTTTCTTT	-	TRBV3-1/TRBV3-2	-	TRBJ1-1
CASSPSLADEAFF	TGTGCCAGCAGTCCCAGTCTGGCCGATGAAGCTTTCTTT	-	TRBV7-8	-	TRBJ1-1
CASSQGRLGGNTEAFF	TGTGCCAGCAGCCAAGGGAGATTGGGGGGGAACACTGAAGCTTTCTTT	-	TRBV3-1/TRBV3-2	-	TRBJ1-1
CASSLNSDYGYTF	TGTGCCAGCAGCTTAAATTCTGACTATGGCTACACCTTC	once	TRBV7-8	-	TRBJ1-2
CASSFGFPGQGNTGELFF	TGCGCCAGCAGCTTCGGCTTCCCGGGACAGGGGAACACCGGGGAGCTGTTTTTT	-	TRBV5-1	TRBD1	TRBJ2-2
CASSQALPARSTNEKLFF	TGTGCCAGCAGCCAAGCCCTGCCGGCGAGGTCAACTAATGAAAAACTGTTTTTT	-	TRBV3-1/TRBV3-2	-	TRBJ1-4
CASSSTGGIRDTIYF	TGTGCCAGCAGCTCGACAGGGGGCATTAGGGACACCATATATTTT	once	TRBV7-6	TRBD1	TRBJ1-3
CASGTYEQYF	TGTGCCAGCGGCACCTACGAGCAGTACTTC	-	TRBV7-9	-	TRBJ2-7
CASTGARNNEKLFF	TGTGCCTCGACAGGGGCGCGTAATAATGAAAAACTGTTTTTT	-	TRBV19	TRBD1	TRBJ1-4
CAWSSGTGSSPQHF	TGTGCCTGGAGTTCCGGGACAGGGTCCTCGCCCCAGCATTTT	-	TRBV30	TRBD1	TRBJ1-5
CASSPNGGLTDTQYF	TGCGCCAGCAGCCCTAATGGAGGGTTGACAGATACGCAGTATTTT	-	TRBV5-1	-	TRBJ2-3
CASSPLPGQGDPEAFF	TGTGCCAGCTCACCACTCCCGGGACAGGGGGACCCTGAAGCTTTCTTT	-	TRBV18	TRBD1	TRBJ1-1
CASSLEGGDNSPLHF	TGCGCCAGCAGCCTGGAGGGGGGGGATAATTCACCCCTCCACTTT	-	TRBV5-1	-	TRBJ1-6
CATRQGDTGELFF	TGTGCCACCAGACAGGGCGACACCGGGGAGCTGTTTTTT	-	TRBV24-1	-	TRBJ2-2
CASTPREDTQYF	TGTGCCAGCACCCCGCGCGAAGATACGCAGTATTTT	-	TRBV2	-	TRBJ2-3
CASSLEGEDTIYF	TGTGCCAGCAGCTTGGAAGGAGAGGACACCATATATTTT	-	TRBV5-6	-	TRBJ1-3
CATSLRLQNTGELFF	TGTGCCACCAGTCTAAGACTCCAGAACACCGGGGAGCTGTTTTTT	-	TRBV15	-	TRBJ2-2
CASSFEPATSYEQYF	TGTGCCAGCAGCTTCGAGCCAGCTACTAGCTACGAGCAGTACTTC	-	TRBV3-1/TRBV3-2	-	TRBJ2-7
CASSVANSEQYF	TGCGCCAGCAGTGTAGCCAACTCGGAGCAGTACTTC	-	TRBV10-1	-	TRBJ2-7
CASDDRGRTGELFF	TGTGCCAGCGACGACAGGGGGAGGACCGGGGAGCTGTTTTTT	-	TRBV19	TRBD1	TRBJ2-2
CASSLDYRGGFYGYTF	TGCGCCAGCAGCTTGGACTATAGGGGGGGCTTCTATGGCTACACCTTC	-	TRBV5-1	-	TRBJ1-2
CAISESGRNTEAFF	TGTGCCATCAGTGAGTCAGGGAGGAACACTGAAGCTTTCTTT	-	TRBV10-3	-	TRBJ1-1
CASSLGQNQPQHF	TGTGCCAGCAGTTTAGGGCAGAATCAGCCCCAGCATTTT	once	TRBV12-3/TRBV12-4	-	TRBJ1-5
CASSIVRGQGGQPQHF	TGTGCCAGTAGTATAGTCCGAGGACAGGGTGGCCAGCCCCAGCATTTT	-	TRBV19	TRBD1	TRBJ1-5
CASSPDRAYEQYF	TGTGCCAGCAGTCCTGACAGGGCCTACGAGCAGTACTTC	-	TRBV6-5	TRBD1	TRBJ2-7
CASSEGTANTEAFF	TGTGCCAGCAGCGAGGGGACAGCCAACACTGAAGCTTTCTTT	-	TRBV9	TRBD1	TRBJ1-1
CASRGQGGLFTEAFF	TGTGCCAGTAGGGGACAGGGAGGTTTATTCACTGAAGCTTTCTTT	-	TRBV19	TRBD1	TRBJ1-1
CASRGGRGNSPLHF	TGTGCCAGCAGGGGAGGGAGGGGTAATTCACCCCTCCACTTT	-	TRBV2	-	TRBJ1-6
CASSPSHGYGYTF	TGTGCCAGCAGCCCGTCTCACGGGTATGGCTACACCTTC	-	TRBV3-1/TRBV3-2	-	TRBJ1-2
CASSRNPGQGHTDTQYF	TGTGCCAGCAGCCGTAACCCGGGACAGGGACACACAGATACGCAGTATTTT	-	TRBV13	TRBD1	TRBJ2-3
CASTLWAGNYGYTF	TGTGCCAGCACCCTCTGGGCAGGGAACTATGGCTACACCTTC	once	TRBV6-5	-	TRBJ1-2
CASSLVGSSGNTIYF	TGTGCCAGCAGCTTAGTTGGCAGTTCTGGAAACACCATATATTTT	-	TRBV11-2	-	TRBJ1-3
CASSFWPPGGTQYF	TGTGCCAGCAGTTTTTGGCCACCGGGAGGGACCCAGTACTTC	-	TRBV27	TRBD2	TRBJ2-5
CASSEAGGTEAFF	TGTGCCAGCAGTGAAGCGGGGGGGACTGAAGCTTTCTTT	-	TRBV6-1	-	TRBJ1-1
CASSPAPFRDSRETQYF	TGTGCCAGCAGCCCAGCTCCATTCCGGGACAGCCGCGAGACCCAGTACTTC	-	TRBV3-1/TRBV3-2	TRBD1	TRBJ2-5
CASSAQENTEAFF	TGTGCCAGCAGCGCGCAGGAGAACACTGAAGCTTTCTTT	-	TRBV7-3	-	TRBJ1-1
CASSYSEQVIGEQFF	TGTGCCAGCAGTTACTCGGAACAGGTCATCGGTGAGCAGTTCTTC	-	TRBV6-5	-	TRBJ2-1
CASSLTGQAGTYEQYF	TGCGCCAGCAGCTTGACCGGACAGGCCGGAACCTACGAGCAGTACTTC	-	TRBV5-1	TRBD1	TRBJ2-7
CASSLHGQGTEAFF	TGTGCCAGCAGCCTCCATGGACAGGGCACTGAAGCTTTCTTT	-	TRBV9	TRBD1	TRBJ1-1